The following is a T cell receptor beta chain sequence with its context. This clonotype was detected many times. The target of this receptor is not known. Base qualities are missing; no much larger clone stands one base away. CDR1 SGHRS and CDR2 YFSETQ are derived from the germline V gene. There are 15 amino acids in the CDR3, from cysteine to phenylalanine inclusive. Only the CDR3 DNA is retained, 45 bases long and in frame from the first base. V is trimmed back by 0 bases and J by 3 bases, and the junction contains 0 bases that no gene match accounts for. This record belongs to a study of T-cell reconstitution after alpha-beta-depleted transplantation in children (dated by TCRdb to the mid-2010s). As for the study more broadly: The study quantitatively tracked T-cell immune reconstitution after TCRalphabeta/CD19-depleted allogeneic hematopoietic cell transplantation in children using TCR repertoire profiling. Points the paper makes about the study in general: The apparently early recovery of alphabetaT-cell counts about two months after transplant reportedly depended on only several hundred rapidly expanded clones that came from non-depleted graft cells. In some patients, high TCRbeta diversity at day 60 was attributed to recipient T cells and intrathymic progenitors that had survived conditioning. Hyperexpanded clone frequencies declined over subsequent months; after one year, T-cell counts and TCRbeta diversity were mostly attributed to newly produced T cells.

Libraries were made using PCR. The data were produced on an Illumina HiSeq 2500. TCR library preparation used molecular barcoding, with unique molecular identifiers applied to normalize quantification of the TCRbeta repertoire. TCRdb reprocessing: public reads trimmed at Q25 with fastp, clones called with MiXCR, in-frame beta chains kept. Each entry is one CDR3 protein sequence, shown with its most common DNA and genes. The sample yields 700,000 or so distinct CDR3 sequences; about an eighth were counted once. The leading ten clones occupy 0.75% to 0.85% of the sample. The treatment or condition label, read with the paper, signifies: allogeneic hematopoietic cell transplantation with graft depleted of TCRalphabeta T cells and CD19 B cells. The transplant recipients were children given TCRalphabeta/CD19-depleted allogeneic hematopoietic cell grafts.

Sample: PBMCs, taken before TCRalphabeta/CD19-depleted stem cell transplant. The sequence derives from a girl aged 2-10 years with congenital amegakaryocytic thrombocytopenia, due to receive a stem cell transplant. The chain is encoded by TRBV5-1 joined to TRBJ2-2, with 9 bases aligning to TRBD2. The CDR3 loop reads CASSLGLADTGELFF. The DNA sequence follows: TGCGCCAGCAGCTTGGGACTAGCGGACACCGGGGAGCTGTTTTTT.